This TCR beta chain was recovered during a study of blood T cells in healthy people across ages. Study-wide results and limits: In older individuals, TCR beta diversity per million T cells was lower, falling roughly linearly with age. Leaving the PBMCs unsorted stopped any conclusive comparison of naive versus antigen-experienced cells.

The study isolated at least 6 million PBMCs from each sample. As to this clonotype: Its antigen is undetermined. An end of the junction does not agree with germline; a read error may underlie this.

Germline CDR1 and CDR2: LNHNV and YYDKDF (reference sequence). This CDR3 has 14 amino acids. A sample-barcoded 5' primer and a J-beta primer mix were used in a second PCR of roughly 6 to 11 cycles. Sequencing yielded, for each sample, at least 3 million paired-end reads carrying CDR3. TCRdb itself ran the 5' RACE reads through MiXCR, one entry per CDR3 protein. This table has roughly 2 million distinct CDR3 sequences, just under 50% appearing once. The sequence was collected from a woman in her forties in good health. The specimen was blood. The chain uses TRBV15 and TRBJ2-5; tentatively, D is TRBD1 (6 bases). The CDR3 reads CTTSRGGPQETQYF. CDR3 sequence (DNA): TGTACCACCAGCAGAGGGGGACCACAAGAGACCCAGTACTTC.